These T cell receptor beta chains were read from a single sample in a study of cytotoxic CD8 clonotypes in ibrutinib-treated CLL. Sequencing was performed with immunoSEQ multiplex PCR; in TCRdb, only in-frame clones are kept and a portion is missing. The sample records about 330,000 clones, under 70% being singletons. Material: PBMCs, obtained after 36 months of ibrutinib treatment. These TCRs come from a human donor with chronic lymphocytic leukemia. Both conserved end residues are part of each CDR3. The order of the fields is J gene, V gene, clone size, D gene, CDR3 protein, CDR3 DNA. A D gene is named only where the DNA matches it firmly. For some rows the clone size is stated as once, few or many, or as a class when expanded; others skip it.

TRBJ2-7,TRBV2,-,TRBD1,CAGRWDRYEQYF,TGTGCCGGCAGGTGGGACAGATACGAGCAGTACTTC
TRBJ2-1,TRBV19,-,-,CASSIETGRNEQFF,TGTGCCAGTAGTATAGAGACAGGCAGGAATGAGCAGTTCTTC
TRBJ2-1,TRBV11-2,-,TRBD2,CASSLEGGPPRRIF,TGTGCCAGCAGCTTAGAGGGAGGGCCCCCCCGCAGGATCTTC
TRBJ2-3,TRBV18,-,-,CASSPFSGSTDTQYF,TGTGCCAGCTCACCTTTTAGCGGATCCACAGATACGCAGTATTTT
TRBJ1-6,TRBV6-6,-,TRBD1,CASKYTDRGNSPLHF,TGTGCCAGCAAATACACGGACAGGGGTAATTCACCCCTCCACTTT
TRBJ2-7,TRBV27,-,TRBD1,CASSSRQGAEQYF,TGTGCCAGCAGTTCGAGACAGGGGGCGGAGCAGTACTTC
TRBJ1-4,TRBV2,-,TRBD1,CASRPIDRADEKLFF,TGTGCCAGCAGACCTATAGACAGGGCGGATGAAAAACTGTTTTTT
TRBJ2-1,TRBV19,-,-,CASRPRGPEGNEQFF,TGTGCCAGTAGACCAAGAGGACCCGAAGGAAATGAGCAGTTCTTC
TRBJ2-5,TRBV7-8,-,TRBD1,CASSLVGTGPETQYF,TGTGCCAGCAGCTTAGTGGGGACAGGGCCGGAGACCCAGTACTTC
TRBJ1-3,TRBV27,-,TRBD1,CASSLTGFSGNTIYF,TGTGCCAGCAGTCTGACAGGGTTTTCTGGAAACACCATATATTTT
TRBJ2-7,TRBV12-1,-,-,CASSLTGTAYEQYF,TGTGCCAGCAGCCTCACCGGGACAGCCTACGAGCAGTACTTC
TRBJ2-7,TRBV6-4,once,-,CASSDPPTTPPDPYEQYF,TGTGCCAGCAGTGACCCCCCCACAACACCACCGGACCCCTACGAGCAGTACTTC
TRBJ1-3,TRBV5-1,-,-,CASSTGLGGNTIYF,TGCGCCAGCAGCACGGGCCTGGGCGGAAACACCATATATTTT
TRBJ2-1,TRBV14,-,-,CASSLNGEQFF,TGTGCCAGCAGCCTGAACGGTGAGCAGTTCTTC
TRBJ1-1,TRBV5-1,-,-,CASSLDLQGRGTEAFF,TGCGCCAGCAGCTTGGATTTGCAGGGGCGGGGTACTGAAGCTTTCTTT
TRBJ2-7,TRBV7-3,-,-,CASSPDRTYEQYF,TGTGCCAGCAGCCCGGACAGAACCTACGAGCAGTACTTC
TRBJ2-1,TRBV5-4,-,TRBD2,CASSGTSGGAVIDNEQFF,TGTGCCAGCAGCGGTACTAGCGGGGGGGCCGTAATCGACAATGAGCAGTTCTTC
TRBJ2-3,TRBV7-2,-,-,CASSLAGGAGPDTQYF,TGTGCCAGCAGCTTAGCTGGTGGGGCGGGGCCAGATACGCAGTATTTT
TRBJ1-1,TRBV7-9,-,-,CASTPGGGQRTAFF,TGTGCCAGCACCCCGGGGGGAGGGCAGCGAACGGCTTTCTTT
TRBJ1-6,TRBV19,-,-,CASSNQRGTNYNSPLHF,TGTGCCAGTAGTAACCAGAGGGGGACGAACTATAATTCACCCCTCCACTTT
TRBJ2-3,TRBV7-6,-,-,CASSLGGAGTDTQYF,TGTGCCAGCAGCTTGGGCGGGGCTGGCACAGATACGCAGTATTTT
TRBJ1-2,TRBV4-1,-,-,CASSQEWGLSNYGYTF,TGCGCCAGCAGCCAAGAATGGGGTCTTTCTAACTATGGCTACACCTTC
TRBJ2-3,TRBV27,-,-,CASSLKRDTDTQYF,TGTGCCAGCAGTTTAAAACGAGACACAGATACGCAGTATTTT
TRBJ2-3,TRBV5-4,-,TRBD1,CASSPRDRGSTDTQYF,TGTGCCAGCAGCCCCCGGGACAGGGGTAGCACAGATACGCAGTATTTT
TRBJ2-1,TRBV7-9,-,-,CASSPGTYYNEQFF,TGTGCCAGCAGCCCGGGGACATACTACAATGAGCAGTTCTTC
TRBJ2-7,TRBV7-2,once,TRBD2,CASSLGAGASYEQYF,TGTGCCAGCAGCTTAGGAGCGGGGGCCTCCTACGAGCAGTACTTC
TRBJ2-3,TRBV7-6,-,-,CASSFPGVTDTQYF,TGTGCCAGCAGCTTCCCGGGAGTAACAGATACGCAGTATTTT
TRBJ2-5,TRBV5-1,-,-,CASCSLRPDQETQYF,TGCGCCAGCTGTAGCTTACGGCCGGACCAAGAGACCCAGTACTTC
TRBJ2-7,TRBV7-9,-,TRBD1,CASSLGQDEQYF,TGTGCCAGCAGCTTGGGACAGGACGAGCAGTACTTC
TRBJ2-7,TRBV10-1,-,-,CASSRGSVYEQYF,TGCGCCAGCAGCCGGGGATCCGTCTACGAGCAGTACTTC
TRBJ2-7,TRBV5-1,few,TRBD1,CASSRTGGLYEQYF,TGCGCCAGCAGCCGCACAGGGGGCCTATACGAGCAGTACTTC
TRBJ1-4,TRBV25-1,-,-,CASKDWGEGLDNEKLFF,TGTGCCAGCAAGGACTGGGGGGAAGGGCTGGATAATGAAAAACTGTTTTTT
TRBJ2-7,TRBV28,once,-,CASIPWGTYEQYF,TGTGCCAGCATACCGTGGGGGACCTACGAGCAGTACTTC
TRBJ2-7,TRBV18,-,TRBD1,CASSPSRDRDGEQYF,TGTGCCAGCTCACCATCTCGGGACAGGGATGGCGAGCAGTACTTC
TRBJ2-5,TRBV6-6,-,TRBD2,CASSPMGGEETQYF,TGTGCCAGCAGTCCGATGGGGGGGGAAGAGACCCAGTACTTC
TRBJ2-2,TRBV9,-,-,CASSPGTRVNTGELFF,TGTGCCAGCAGCCCGGGTACGAGGGTGAACACCGGGGAGCTGTTTTTT
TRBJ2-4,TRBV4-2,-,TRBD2,CASSQDKAGGLGIQYF,TGTGCCAGCAGCCAAGATAAAGCGGGGGGGCTGGGCATTCAGTACTTC
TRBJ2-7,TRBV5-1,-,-,CASSLQNYEQYF,TGCGCCAGCAGCCTGCAAAACTACGAGCAGTACTTC
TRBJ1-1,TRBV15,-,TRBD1,CATSTRQGRTEAFF,TGTGCCACCAGCACTCGACAGGGTAGAACTGAAGCTTTCTTT
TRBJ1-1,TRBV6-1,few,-,CASSPQQGSGAFF,TGTGCCAGCAGCCCCCAACAGGGTAGTGGGGCTTTCTTT
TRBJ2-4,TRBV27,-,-,CASSPLPVAKNIQYF,TGTGCCAGCAGTCCTCTACCGGTAGCCAAAAACATTCAGTACTTC
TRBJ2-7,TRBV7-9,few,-,CASGIGSYEQYF,TGTGCCAGCGGGATAGGGTCCTACGAGCAGTACTTC
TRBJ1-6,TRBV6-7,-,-,CASSRFDCSGGAPLHF,TGTGCCAGCAGCCGTTTCGACTGTTCGGGAGGGGCACCCCTCCACTTT
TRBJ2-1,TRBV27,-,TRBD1,CASSFWTGNSYNEQFF,TGTGCCAGCAGCTTCTGGACAGGGAACTCCTACAATGAGCAGTTCTTC
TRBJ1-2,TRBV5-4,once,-,CASSVRVTMGIYGYTF,TGTGCCAGCAGCGTCCGGGTCACAATGGGGATCTATGGCTACACCTTC
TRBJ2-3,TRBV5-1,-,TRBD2,CASSLVSGGNTDTQYF,TGCGCCAGCAGCTTAGTCAGCGGGGGGAACACAGATACGCAGTATTTT